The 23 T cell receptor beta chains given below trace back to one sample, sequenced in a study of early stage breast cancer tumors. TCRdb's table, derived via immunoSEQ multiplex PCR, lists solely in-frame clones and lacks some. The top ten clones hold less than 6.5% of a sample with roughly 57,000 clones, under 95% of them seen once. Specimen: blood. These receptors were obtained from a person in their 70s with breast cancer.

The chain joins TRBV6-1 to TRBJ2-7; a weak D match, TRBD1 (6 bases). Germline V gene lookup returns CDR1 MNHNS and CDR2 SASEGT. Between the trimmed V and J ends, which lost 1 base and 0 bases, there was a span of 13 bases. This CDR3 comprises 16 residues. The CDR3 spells CASSEDRVSLSYEQYF. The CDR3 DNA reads TGTGCCAGCAGTGAAGACAGGGTATCCCTCTCCTACGAGCAGTACTTC.

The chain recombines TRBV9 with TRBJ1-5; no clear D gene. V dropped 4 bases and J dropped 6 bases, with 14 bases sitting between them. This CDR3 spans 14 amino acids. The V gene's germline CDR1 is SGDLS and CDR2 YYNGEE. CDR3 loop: CASSTGFGVQPQHF. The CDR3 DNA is TGTGCCAGCAGCACGGGGTTCGGGGTTCAGCCCCAGCATTTT.

CDR3 DNA sequence: TGTGCCATCAGATCGGACGCGGGGGATTACGAGCAGTACTTC. Protein sequence: CAIRSDAGDYEQYF. The genes are TRBV10-3 and TRBJ2-7; 7 nucleotides align to TRBD2. Germline CDR1 is ENHRY and CDR2 is SYGVKD. V was clipped by 6 bases and J by 4 bases; unmatched bases: 9. The CDR3 sequence is 14 residues long.

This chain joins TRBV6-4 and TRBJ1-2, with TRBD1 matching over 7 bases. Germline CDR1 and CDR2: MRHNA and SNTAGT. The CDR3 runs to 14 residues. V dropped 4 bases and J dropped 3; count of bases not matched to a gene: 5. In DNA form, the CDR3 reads TGTGCCAGCAGTGGACAGGGTAGGGACTATGGCTACACCTTC. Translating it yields CASSGQGRDYGYTF.

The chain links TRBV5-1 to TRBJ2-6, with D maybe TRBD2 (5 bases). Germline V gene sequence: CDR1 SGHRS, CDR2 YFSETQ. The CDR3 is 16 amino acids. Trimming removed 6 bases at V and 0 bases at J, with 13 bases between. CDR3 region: CASKIAPTSGANVLTF. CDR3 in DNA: TGCGCCAGCAAGATAGCGCCGACCTCTGGGGCCAACGTCCTGACTTTC.

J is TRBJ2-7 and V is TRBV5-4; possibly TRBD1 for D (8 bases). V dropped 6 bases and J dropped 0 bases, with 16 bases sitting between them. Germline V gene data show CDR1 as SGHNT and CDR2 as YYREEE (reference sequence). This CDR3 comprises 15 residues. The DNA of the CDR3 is TGTGCCAGCAAACAGGGGGGGGGCCTCTCCTACGAGCAGTACTTC. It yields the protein CASKQGGGLSYEQYF.

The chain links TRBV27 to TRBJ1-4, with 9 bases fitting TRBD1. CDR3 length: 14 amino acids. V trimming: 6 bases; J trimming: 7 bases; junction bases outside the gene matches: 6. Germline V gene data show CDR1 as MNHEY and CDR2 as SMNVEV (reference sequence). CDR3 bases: TGTGCCAGCAGCGCCGGGACAGGGTCTGAAAAACTGTTTTTT. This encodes CASSAGTGSEKLFF. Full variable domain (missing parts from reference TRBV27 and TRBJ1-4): EAQVTQNPRYLITVTGKKLTVTCSQNMNHEYMSWYRQDPGLGLRQIYYSMNVEVTDKGDVPEGYKVSRKEKRNFPLILESPSPNQTSLYFCASSAGTGSEKLFFGSGTQLSVL.

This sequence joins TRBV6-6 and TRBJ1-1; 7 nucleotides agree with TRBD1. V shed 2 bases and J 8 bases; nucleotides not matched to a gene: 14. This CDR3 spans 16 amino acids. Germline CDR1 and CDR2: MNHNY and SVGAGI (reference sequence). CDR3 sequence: CASSYGNRGVVEEAFF. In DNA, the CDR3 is TGTGCCAGCAGTTACGGAAACAGGGGCGTTGTTGAGGAAGCTTTCTTT.

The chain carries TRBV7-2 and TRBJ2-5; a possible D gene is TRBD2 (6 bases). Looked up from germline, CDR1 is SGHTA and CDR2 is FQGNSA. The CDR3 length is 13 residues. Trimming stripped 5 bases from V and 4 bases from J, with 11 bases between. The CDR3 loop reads CASSGGARETQYF. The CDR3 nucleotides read TGTGCCAGCAGCGGCGGGGCGAGAGAGACCCAGTACTTC. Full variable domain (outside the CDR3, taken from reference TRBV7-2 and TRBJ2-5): GAGVSQSPSNKVTEKGKDVELRCDPISGHTALYWYRQSLGQGLEFLIYFQGNSAPDKSGLPSDRFSAERTGGSVSTLTIQRTQQEDSAVYLCASSGGARETQYFGPGTRLLVL.

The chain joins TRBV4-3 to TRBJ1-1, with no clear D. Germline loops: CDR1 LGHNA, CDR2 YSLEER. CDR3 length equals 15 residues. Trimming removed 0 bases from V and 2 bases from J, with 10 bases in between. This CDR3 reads CASSQEMRANTEAFF. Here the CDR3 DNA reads TGCGCCAGCAGCCAAGAAATGAGGGCTAACACTGAAGCTTTCTTT.

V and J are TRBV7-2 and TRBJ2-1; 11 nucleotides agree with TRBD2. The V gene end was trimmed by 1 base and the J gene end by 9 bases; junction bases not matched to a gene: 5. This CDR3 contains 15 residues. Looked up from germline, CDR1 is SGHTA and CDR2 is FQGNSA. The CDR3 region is CASSLDSGRDAEQFF. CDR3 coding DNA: TGTGCCAGCAGCTTAGATAGCGGGAGGGACGCTGAGCAGTTCTTC. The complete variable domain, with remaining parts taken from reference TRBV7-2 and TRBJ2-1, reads GAGVSQSPSNKVTEKGKDVELRCDPISGHTALYWYRQSLGQGLEFLIYFQGNSAPDKSGLPSDRFSAERTGGSVSTLTIQRTQQEDSAVYLCASSLDSGRDAEQFFGPGTRLTVL.

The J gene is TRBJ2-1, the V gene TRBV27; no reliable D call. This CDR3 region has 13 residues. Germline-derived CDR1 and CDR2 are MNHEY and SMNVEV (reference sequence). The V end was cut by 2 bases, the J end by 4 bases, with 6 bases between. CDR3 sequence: CASSLSVYNEQFF. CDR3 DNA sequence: TGTGCCAGCAGTTTAAGCGTTTACAATGAGCAGTTCTTC.

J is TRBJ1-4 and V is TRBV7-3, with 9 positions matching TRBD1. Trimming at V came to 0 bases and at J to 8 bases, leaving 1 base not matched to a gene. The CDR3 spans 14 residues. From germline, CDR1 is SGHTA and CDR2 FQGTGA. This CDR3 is CASSLTGTGEKLFF. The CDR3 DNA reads TGTGCCAGCAGCTTAACAGGGACAGGGGAAAAACTGTTTTTT.

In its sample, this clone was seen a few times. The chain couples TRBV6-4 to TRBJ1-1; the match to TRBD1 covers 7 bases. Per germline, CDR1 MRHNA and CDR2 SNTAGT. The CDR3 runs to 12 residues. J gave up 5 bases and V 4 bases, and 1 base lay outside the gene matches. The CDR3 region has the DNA TGTGCCAGCAGTGCAGGGGGGACTGAAGCTTTCTTT. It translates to CASSAGGTEAFF.

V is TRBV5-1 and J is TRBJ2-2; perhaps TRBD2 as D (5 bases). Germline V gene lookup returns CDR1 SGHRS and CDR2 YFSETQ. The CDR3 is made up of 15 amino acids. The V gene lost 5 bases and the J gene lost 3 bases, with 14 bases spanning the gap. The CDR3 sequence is CASSGGIEDTGELFF. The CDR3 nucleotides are TGCGCCAGCAGTGGAGGTATAGAGGACACCGGGGAGCTGTTTTTT.

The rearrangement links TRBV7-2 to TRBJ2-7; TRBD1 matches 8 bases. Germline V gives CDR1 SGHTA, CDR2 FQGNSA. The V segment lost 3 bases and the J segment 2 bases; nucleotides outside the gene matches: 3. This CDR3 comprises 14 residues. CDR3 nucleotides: TGTGCCAGCAGCTTTTTACAGGGGGCCTACGAGCAGTACTTC. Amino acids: CASSFLQGAYEQYF.

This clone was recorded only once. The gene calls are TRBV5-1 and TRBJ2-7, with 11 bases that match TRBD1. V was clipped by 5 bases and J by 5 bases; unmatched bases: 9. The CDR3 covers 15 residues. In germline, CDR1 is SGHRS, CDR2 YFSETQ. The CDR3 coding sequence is TGCGCCAGCAGTTCGGGACAGGGGGTTGTGGACGAGCAGTACTTC. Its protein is CASSSGQGVVDEQYF.

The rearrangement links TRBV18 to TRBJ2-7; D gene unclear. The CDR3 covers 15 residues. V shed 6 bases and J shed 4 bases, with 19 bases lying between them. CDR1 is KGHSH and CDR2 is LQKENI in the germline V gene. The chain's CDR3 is CASSQPTNLRYEQYF. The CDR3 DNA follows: TGTGCCAGCTCGCAACCGACGAATTTGCGGTACGAGCAGTACTTC.

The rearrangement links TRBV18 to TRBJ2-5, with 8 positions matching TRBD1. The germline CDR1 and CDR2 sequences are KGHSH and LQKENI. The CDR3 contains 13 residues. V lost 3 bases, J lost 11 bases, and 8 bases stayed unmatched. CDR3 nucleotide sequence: TGTGCCAGCTCACCGGGACAGGATGACCCGCAGTACTTC. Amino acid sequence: CASSPGQDDPQYF.

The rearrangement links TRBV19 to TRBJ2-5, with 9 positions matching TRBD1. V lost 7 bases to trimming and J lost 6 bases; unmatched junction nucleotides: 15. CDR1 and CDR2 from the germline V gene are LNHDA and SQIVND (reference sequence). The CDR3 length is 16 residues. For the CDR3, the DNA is TGTGCCAGTACCTCAAGGGGGACAGGGAGTAGACAGACCCAGTACTTC. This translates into CASTSRGTGSRQTQYF.

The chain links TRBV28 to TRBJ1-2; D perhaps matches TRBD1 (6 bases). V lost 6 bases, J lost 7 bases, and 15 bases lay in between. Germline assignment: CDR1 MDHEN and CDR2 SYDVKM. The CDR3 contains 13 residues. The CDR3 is CASREQGGGGYTF. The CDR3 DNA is TGTGCCAGCAGAGAACAGGGTGGTGGTGGCTACACCTTC.

CDR3 sequence (DNA): TGTGCCTGGAGTCGACTCGAGGGCTACACCTTC. It specifies CAWSRLEGYTF. The chain recombines TRBV30 with TRBJ1-2; D gene unclear. The CDR3 has 11 amino acids. Germline V gene lookup returns CDR1 GTSNPN and CDR2 SVGIG (reference sequence). Trimming shortened V by 2 bases and J by 8 bases, and 9 bases separated the two germline ends. The full variable domain, with the rest looked up from reference TRBV30 and TRBJ1-2, is SQTIHQWPATLVQPVGSPLSLECTVEGTSNPNLYWYRQAAGRGLQLLFYSVGIGQISSEVPQNLSASRPQDRQFILSSKKLLLSDSGFYLCAWSRLEGYTFGSGTRLTVV.

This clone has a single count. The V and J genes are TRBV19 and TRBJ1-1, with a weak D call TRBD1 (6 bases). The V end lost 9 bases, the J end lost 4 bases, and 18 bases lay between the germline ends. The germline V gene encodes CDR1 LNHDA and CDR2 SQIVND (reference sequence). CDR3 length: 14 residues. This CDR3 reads CASGDRTGFTEAFF. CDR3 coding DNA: TGTGCCAGCGGGGATAGAACAGGGTTCACTGAAGCTTTCTTT.